A selection of T cell receptor beta chains follows, all from one sample in a study of a mutant IDH1 vaccine in newly diagnosed glioma. No antigens are known for them. Produced via immunoSEQ multiplex PCR; TCRdb's table is partial and in-frame only. Of roughly 30,000 clones detected, roughly nine tenths appear once; the ten largest clones hold about 3.5%. The sample consisted of peripheral blood mononuclear cells (PBMCs), taken from a glioma patient whose treatment included an IDH1 peptide vaccine. These receptor sequences come from a woman aged 35 to 49 with glioma. Some clones in this sample may be carry-over from other donors' samples. The CDR3 runs from the conserved cysteine through the conserved F or W. A D gene is named only where the DNA matches it firmly. Clone size is not always given. Where it is, it says once, few, many or a class for expanded clones.

size: .
V: TRBV5-5
J: TRBJ1-5
D: TRBD1
DNA: TGTGCCAGCAGCTTGGTGGGACAGGGGGCGAGCAATCAGCCCCAGCATTTT
CDR3: CASSLVGQGASNQPQHF

size: .
V: TRBV5-4
J: TRBJ2-1
D: TRBD2
DNA: TGTGCCAGCAGCCCCTGGGGTGGGACTAGCGGGAATGAGCAGTTCTTC
CDR3: CASSPWGGTSGNEQFF

size: once
V: TRBV11-2
J: TRBJ2-1
D: .
DNA: TGTGCCAGCAGCTCCTCGGGACGGAGATACCCCAATGAGCAGTTCTTC
CDR3: CASSSSGRRYPNEQFF

size: .
V: TRBV18
J: TRBJ2-1
D: TRBD2
DNA: TGTGCCAGCGCCGGGACTAGCGGAATTAATGAGCAGTTCTTC
CDR3: CASAGTSGINEQFF

size: .
V: TRBV10-3
J: TRBJ2-5
D: .
DNA: TGTGCCATCAGCAACAGGGGAGGGATGGAGACCCAGTACTTC
CDR3: CAISNRGGMETQYF

size: .
V: TRBV11-3
J: TRBJ2-7
D: .
DNA: TGTGCCAGCAGCTTAGGGGTTACCTACGAGCAGTACTTC
CDR3: CASSLGVTYEQYF

size: once
V: TRBV7-3
J: TRBJ1-1
D: .
DNA: TGTGCCAGCAGCTTCGGGTGGGGAGCTGAAGCTTTCTTT
CDR3: CASSFGWGAEAFF

size: once
V: TRBV19
J: TRBJ1-2
D: TRBD1
DNA: TGTGCCAGTAGTACCCTTCCGGGACAGGCGATCGGCTACACCTTC
CDR3: CASSTLPGQAIGYTF

size: .
V: TRBV4-1
J: TRBJ2-7
D: .
DNA: TGCGCCAGCAGCCAAGTGCCGGGAGCCTCCTACGAGCAGTACTTC
CDR3: CASSQVPGASYEQYF

size: .
V: TRBV4-1
J: TRBJ2-7
D: .
DNA: TGCGCCAGCAGCCGCCTTCTTCTAGGTTCCTACGAGCAGTACTTC
CDR3: CASSRLLLGSYEQYF

size: .
V: TRBV5-1
J: TRBJ2-3
D: TRBD1
DNA: TGCGCCAGCAGCTCCCGACAGGGGTCAGATACGCAGTATTTT
CDR3: CASSSRQGSDTQYF

size: .
V: TRBV6-5
J: TRBJ2-7
D: TRBD1
DNA: TGTGCCAGCAGGGGACAGGCCGCCTACGAGCAGTACTTC
CDR3: CASRGQAAYEQYF

size: .
V: TRBV28
J: TRBJ1-1
D: .
DNA: TGTGCCAGCAGTCCACGGTACACTGAAGCTTTCTTT
CDR3: CASSPRYTEAFF

size: .
V: TRBV6-1
J: TRBJ1-2
D: .
DNA: TGTGCCAGCAGTGTAACCAGGGAATATGGCTACACCTTC
CDR3: CASSVTREYGYTF

size: .
V: TRBV10-1
J: TRBJ2-1
D: TRBD2
DNA: TGCGCCAGCGTCGGGGAAAGAGAACTTCCCACCGGGACTAGCGGGAACCCCAGGGGTGAGCAGTTCTTC
CDR3: CASVGERELPTGTSGNPRGEQFF

size: .
V: TRBV19
J: TRBJ2-1
D: .
DNA: TGTGCCAGTAGGGGTACCTACAATGAGCAGTTCTTC
CDR3: CASRGTYNEQFF

size: .
V: TRBV29-1
J: TRBJ1-1
D: .
DNA: TGCAGCGTCCGAGGAGGGCAGCAGAACACTGAAGCTTTCTTT
CDR3: CSVRGGQQNTEAFF

size: medium-sized
V: TRBV2
J: TRBJ2-7
D: .
DNA: TGTGCCCTAAAGCCGTCCTACGAGCAGTACTTC
CDR3: CALKPSYEQYF

size: .
V: TRBV7-3
J: TRBJ1-4
D: .
DNA: TGTGCCAGCAGCTCGGACGTTGGTGAAAAACTGTTTTTT
CDR3: CASSSDVGEKLFF

size: .
V: TRBV28
J: TRBJ1-2
D: .
DNA: TGTGCCAGCAGTACAGGGTATCGCGGCTACACCTTC
CDR3: CASSTGYRGYTF

size: .
V: TRBV7-9
J: TRBJ2-1
D: TRBD2
DNA: TGTGCCAGCAGCTTTAGCGGGAGAGTCAGTGAGCAGTTCTTC
CDR3: CASSFSGRVSEQFF

size: .
V: TRBV7-3
J: TRBJ1-1
D: .
DNA: TGTGCCAGCAGCTACGAACAGAGCACTGAAGCTTTCTTT
CDR3: CASSYEQSTEAFF

size: .
V: TRBV7-2
J: TRBJ2-5
D: .
DNA: TGTGCCAGCAGCCCCAGGGCGGGACAAGAGACCCAGTACTTC
CDR3: CASSPRAGQETQYF

size: .
V: TRBV28
J: TRBJ2-7
D: TRBD2
DNA: TGTGCCAGCACGACTAGCGGCACCTACGAGCAGTACTTC
CDR3: CASTTSGTYEQYF

size: .
V: TRBV5-1
J: TRBJ1-3
D: .
DNA: TGCGCCAGCAGCTTGGCCTGGGCGGCCTCTGGAAACACCATATATTTT
CDR3: CASSLAWAASGNTIYF

size: .
V: TRBV7-2
J: TRBJ1-2
D: .
DNA: TGTGCCAGCAGCTTAGCGGGAGGGGCTAACTATGGCTACACCTTC
CDR3: CASSLAGGANYGYTF

size: .
V: TRBV19
J: TRBJ2-5
D: .
DNA: TGTGCCAGTAGTATGACGGACCAAGAGACCCAGTACTTC
CDR3: CASSMTDQETQYF

size: once
V: TRBV9
J: TRBJ1-1
D: TRBD1
DNA: TGTGCCAGCAGCCCAGGGGACAGGGTAATACGGAACACTGAAGCTTTCTTT
CDR3: CASSPGDRVIRNTEAFF

size: .
V: TRBV27
J: TRBJ2-7
D: .
DNA: TGTGCCAGCAGTTTAGGTCACGAGCAGTACTTC
CDR3: CASSLGHEQYF

size: few
V: TRBV5-6
J: TRBJ1-4
D: .
DNA: TGTGCCAGCAGCTCGGTACCTCTTGCAACTAATGAAAAACTGTTTTTT
CDR3: CASSSVPLATNEKLFF

size: .
V: TRBV11-3
J: TRBJ2-3
D: .
DNA: TGTGCCAGCAGTCCCGGGAGCGTCACAGATACGCAGTATTTT
CDR3: CASSPGSVTDTQYF

size: .
V: TRBV29-1
J: TRBJ2-1
D: TRBD1
DNA: TGCAGCGTTGAAGGGGGGACAGGGAGTCGTGAGCAGTTCTTC
CDR3: CSVEGGTGSREQFF

size: once
V: TRBV18
J: TRBJ1-4
D: .
DNA: TGTGCCAGCTCGCGAGGGGGTCCTCAAGGGGAAAAACTGTTTTTT
CDR3: CASSRGGPQGEKLFF

size: .
V: TRBV28
J: TRBJ2-7
D: TRBD1
DNA: TGTGCCAGCAGCCCCCAGGGACAGGGTACGAGCGAGCAGTACTTC
CDR3: CASSPQGQGTSEQYF

size: .
V: TRBV4-3
J: TRBJ2-3
D: .
DNA: TGCGCCAGCAGCCAAGATGGACGAGATACGCAGTATTTT
CDR3: CASSQDGRDTQYF

size: .
V: TRBV4-3
J: TRBJ1-2
D: .
DNA: TGCGCCAGCAGCCATGTGGGGCGCACTACACAATACTATGGCTACACCTTC
CDR3: CASSHVGRTTQYYGYTF

size: .
V: TRBV6-5
J: TRBJ2-7
D: .
DNA: TGTGCCAGCAGTATGGCGGGGCCCTACGAGCAGTACTTC
CDR3: CASSMAGPYEQYF

size: .
V: TRBV7-2
J: TRBJ2-3
D: .
DNA: TGTGCCAGCAGCTTACTGAGGACAGATACGCAGTATTTT
CDR3: CASSLLRTDTQYF

size: .
V: TRBV5-1
J: TRBJ2-1
D: TRBD2
DNA: TGCGCCAGCAGCTCTTTAGGAGGGACTAGCGGAGACTACAATGAGCAGTTCTTC
CDR3: CASSSLGGTSGDYNEQFF

size: .
V: TRBV7-2
J: TRBJ2-7
D: .
DNA: TGTGCCAGCAGCGAGACTAGACACGAGCAGTACTTC
CDR3: CASSETRHEQYF

size: once
V: TRBV5-1
J: TRBJ2-2
D: .
DNA: TGCGCCAGCAGCTTACAGAGCGCCCGCGCCACCGGGGAGCTGTTTTTT
CDR3: CASSLQSARATGELFF

size: .
V: TRBV4-3
J: TRBJ1-2
D: .
DNA: TGCGCCAGCAGCCAAGAATTCGGGGCCTATGGCTACACCTTC
CDR3: CASSQEFGAYGYTF

size: .
V: TRBV9
J: TRBJ2-7
D: TRBD2
DNA: TGTGCCAGCAGCCCTCCCGGGACTAGCGGGGCGACCCCGCAGTACTTC
CDR3: CASSPPGTSGATPQYF

size: .
V: TRBV5-6
J: TRBJ1-2
D: .
DNA: TGTGCCAGCAGCTTGGGACGGAGGTATGGCTACACCTTC
CDR3: CASSLGRRYGYTF

size: .
V: TRBV4-2
J: TRBJ2-1
D: .
DNA: TGTGCCAGCAGCCAAGTTGTCCCGGGTAATGAGCAGTTCTTC
CDR3: CASSQVVPGNEQFF

size: .
V: TRBV19
J: TRBJ2-1
D: TRBD2
DNA: TGTGCCAGTAGGACTGGCGGGGGGCTCAGGCTCAATGAGCAGTTCTTC
CDR3: CASRTGGGLRLNEQFF

size: .
V: TRBV7-2
J: TRBJ1-1
D: TRBD1
DNA: TGTGCCAGCAGTTGGGACAGGTGGAACACTGAAGCTTTCTTT
CDR3: CASSWDRWNTEAFF

size: .
V: TRBV28
J: TRBJ1-5
D: .
DNA: TGTGCATCGAATGTGATGGCGCAGCCCCAGCATTTT
CDR3: CASNVMAQPQHF

size: .
V: TRBV18
J: TRBJ1-1
D: .
DNA: TGTGCCAGCTCACCGATCACTGAAGCTTTCTTT
CDR3: CASSPITEAFF

size: few
V: TRBV5-6
J: TRBJ1-6
D: .
DNA: TGTGCCAGCAGCCCCACAGCGCCGGGGCCCCTCCACTTT
CDR3: CASSPTAPGPLHF

size: .
V: TRBV27
J: TRBJ2-2
D: .
DNA: TGTGCCAGCAGTTTATTTGGCAGGAACACCGGGGAGCTGTTTTTT
CDR3: CASSLFGRNTGELFF